This T cell receptor (beta chain) was recovered during a study of blood T cell repertoires in COVID-19. Study context: PBMCs, B-cell-depleted T cells, or T cells provided the cDNA or gDNA that made up the material.

Germline-derived CDR1 and CDR2 are SGHKS and YYEKEE (reference sequence). The CDR3 length is 15 residues. V trimming: 0 bases; J trimming: 7 bases; junction bases outside the gene matches: 3. In the source study's methods: For nucleated cells, counts were estimated from reference gene primer amplification. The assay was immunoSEQ multiplex PCR, and TCRdb's table has in-frame clones only and misses some. The V and J calls and clone size come from that table; D and trimming were worked out from the DNA. The table records about 160,000 clones, more than 60% of them present only once. This clone has just a few counts.

V is TRBV5-5 and J is TRBJ1-6; 8 positions match TRBD1. The clonotype originates from a man between 60 and 70 years old with acute or convalescent COVID-19. The sequencing input was peripheral blood. CDR3 DNA sequence: TGTGCCAGCAGCTTGGAGGACAGGGCGAATTCACCCCTCCACTTT. Amino acid sequence: CASSLEDRANSPLHF.